This is a list of T cell receptor beta chains from one sample in a study of a mutant IDH1 vaccine in newly diagnosed glioma. Assay: immunoSEQ multiplex PCR; the TCRdb copy retains only in-frame clones and omits some. The sample has 20,000 to 30,000 clones; roughly 82% are singletons. The antigens these receptors bind are not known. This specimen consisted of PBMCs, obtained from a glioma patient whose treatment included an IDH1 peptide vaccine. Receptors were obtained from a man aged 35 to 55 with glioma. Some clones in this sample may be carry-over from other donors' samples. Each CDR3 is given with its conserved first and last residue. Each record gives: V gene, J gene, D gene, CDR3 protein. D genes are given only for firm matches.

v_gene: TRBV18; j_gene: TRBJ1-1; d_gene: .; CDR3aa: CASSPGPNTEAFF
v_gene: TRBV6-6; j_gene: TRBJ1-2; d_gene: .; CDR3aa: CASSYSGTLGGYTF
v_gene: TRBV5-4; j_gene: TRBJ1-2; d_gene: .; CDR3aa: CASSLGMALYGYTF
v_gene: TRBV4-2; j_gene: TRBJ2-1; d_gene: TRBD1; CDR3aa: CASSHSPGQGAYNEQFF
v_gene: TRBV7-9; j_gene: TRBJ2-6; d_gene: .; CDR3aa: CAIRAGVLSGANVLTF
v_gene: TRBV7-2; j_gene: TRBJ2-3; d_gene: .; CDR3aa: CASSQMLGFTDTQYF
v_gene: TRBV27; j_gene: TRBJ1-2; d_gene: .; CDR3aa: CASSLSIWGDPSGYTF
v_gene: TRBV30; j_gene: TRBJ1-1; d_gene: .; CDR3aa: CAWSVHNLSPNTEAFF
v_gene: TRBV6-1; j_gene: TRBJ1-1; d_gene: TRBD1; CDR3aa: CASRKRGTGSSEAFF
v_gene: TRBV5-6; j_gene: TRBJ2-7; d_gene: .; CDR3aa: CASSFMGSPYEQYF
v_gene: TRBV5-1; j_gene: .; d_gene: TRBD2; CDR3aa: CASSLAGEGIRSYEQYF
v_gene: TRBV5-4; j_gene: TRBJ2-3; d_gene: .; CDR3aa: CASRARTGTDTQYF
v_gene: TRBV2; j_gene: TRBJ1-1; d_gene: TRBD1; CDR3aa: CASSDRGRNTEAFF
v_gene: TRBV7-9; j_gene: TRBJ1-4; d_gene: TRBD1; CDR3aa: CASSPGQGRGPANEKLFF
v_gene: TRBV19; j_gene: TRBJ1-2; d_gene: TRBD1; CDR3aa: CASSIGETGAGYTF
v_gene: TRBV5-1; j_gene: TRBJ1-1; d_gene: .; CDR3aa: CASTLRLSGTEAFF
v_gene: TRBV7-9; j_gene: TRBJ1-5; d_gene: .; CDR3aa: CASSLSGAPNQPQHF
v_gene: TRBV5-1; j_gene: TRBJ1-1; d_gene: .; CDR3aa: CASSSPGDTEAFF
v_gene: TRBV29-1; j_gene: TRBJ2-7; d_gene: .; CDR3aa: CSVEYGTNEQYF
v_gene: TRBV11-1; j_gene: .; d_gene: .; CDR3aa: CASSYPQGGPSSGELFF
v_gene: TRBV7-8; j_gene: TRBJ1-1; d_gene: .; CDR3aa: CASSSSGVPNTEAFF
v_gene: TRBV5-4; j_gene: TRBJ2-5; d_gene: .; CDR3aa: CASSPSPQETQYF
v_gene: TRBV5-6; j_gene: TRBJ1-2; d_gene: TRBD1; CDR3aa: CASSVGQGDYGYTF
v_gene: TRBV2; j_gene: TRBJ2-3; d_gene: TRBD2; CDR3aa: CASTPRSGATDTQYF
v_gene: TRBV10-3; j_gene: TRBJ1-2; d_gene: TRBD1; CDR3aa: CAISDPGQGGDGYTF
v_gene: TRBV5-1; j_gene: TRBJ1-5; d_gene: .; CDR3aa: CASSLTEDQPQHF
v_gene: TRBV5-4; j_gene: TRBJ1-5; d_gene: .; CDR3aa: CASSFGPDSNQPQHF
v_gene: TRBV7-9; j_gene: TRBJ1-2; d_gene: .; CDR3aa: CASSNINRLETYGYTF
v_gene: TRBV10-3; j_gene: TRBJ2-5; d_gene: .; CDR3aa: CAISPSTGTLWETQYF